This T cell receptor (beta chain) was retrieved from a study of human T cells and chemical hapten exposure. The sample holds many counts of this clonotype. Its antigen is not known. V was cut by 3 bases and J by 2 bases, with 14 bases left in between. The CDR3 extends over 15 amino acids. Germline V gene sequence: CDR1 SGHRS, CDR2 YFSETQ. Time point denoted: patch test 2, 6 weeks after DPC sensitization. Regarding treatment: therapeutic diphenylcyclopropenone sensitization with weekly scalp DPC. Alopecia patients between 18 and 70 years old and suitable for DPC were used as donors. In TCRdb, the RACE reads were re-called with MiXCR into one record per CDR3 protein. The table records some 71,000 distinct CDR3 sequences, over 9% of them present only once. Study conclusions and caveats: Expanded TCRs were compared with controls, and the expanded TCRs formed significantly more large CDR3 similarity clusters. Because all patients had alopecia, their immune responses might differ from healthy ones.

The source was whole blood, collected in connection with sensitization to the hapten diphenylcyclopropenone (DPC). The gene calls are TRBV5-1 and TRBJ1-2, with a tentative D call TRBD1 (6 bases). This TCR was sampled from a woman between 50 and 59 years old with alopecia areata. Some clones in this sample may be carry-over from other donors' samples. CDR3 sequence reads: CASSSSGQSNYGYTF. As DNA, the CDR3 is TGCGCCAGCAGCTCAAGCGGACAGTCCAACTATGGCTACACCTTC.